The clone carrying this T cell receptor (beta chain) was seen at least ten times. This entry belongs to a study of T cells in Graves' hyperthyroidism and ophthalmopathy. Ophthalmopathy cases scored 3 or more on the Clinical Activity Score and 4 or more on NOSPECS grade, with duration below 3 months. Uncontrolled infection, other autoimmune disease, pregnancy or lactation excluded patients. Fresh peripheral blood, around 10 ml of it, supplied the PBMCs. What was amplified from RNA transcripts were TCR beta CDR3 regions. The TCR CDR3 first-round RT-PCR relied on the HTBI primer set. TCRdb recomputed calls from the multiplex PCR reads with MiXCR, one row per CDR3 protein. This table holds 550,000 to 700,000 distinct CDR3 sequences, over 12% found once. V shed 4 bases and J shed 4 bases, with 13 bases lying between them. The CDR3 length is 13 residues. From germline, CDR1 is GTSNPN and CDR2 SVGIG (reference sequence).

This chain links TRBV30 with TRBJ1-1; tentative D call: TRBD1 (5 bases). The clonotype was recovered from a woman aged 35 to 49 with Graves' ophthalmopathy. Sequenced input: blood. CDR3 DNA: TGTGCCTGGATGAAACAGGTGGTCACTGAAGCTTTCTTT. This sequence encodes CAWMKQVVTEAFF.